The following is a TCR beta chain sequence with its context. The junction departs from the called germline gene at one end, perhaps through a read error. This CDR3 has 13 residues. Source study methods: Scientists estimated how many nucleated cells there were by amplifying reference gene primers. Only in-frame clones appear in the TCRdb table, and some are missing; sequencing was by immunoSEQ multiplex PCR. The DNA was the basis for D and trimming; V, J and clone size are from that table. The repertoire holds approximately 89,000 clones, with about 90% as singletons. The data stem from a study of blood T cell repertoires in COVID-19. In the study overall: Acute and convalescent COVID-19 specimens originated in the United States, Italy and Spain. In each case, the material was cDNA or gDNA derived from T cells, B-cell-depleted T cells, or PBMCs.

This clonotype originated in an older man with acute or convalescent COVID-19. This rearrangement joins TRBV12-3 or TRBV12-4 to TRBJ1-1; D is ambiguous. The source material was peripheral blood. CDR3 in amino acids: CASSVAWAIEAFF. The DNA of the CDR3 is TGTGCCAGCAGTGTAGCTTGGGCTATAGAAGCTTTCTTT.